This TCR beta chain was captured in a study of T cells after yellow fever vaccination. UMIs were added to TCR cDNA along with a universal primer site when it was made by 5'RACE template switching. From the 5' RACE reads, TCRdb called clonotypes with MiXCR, one entry per CDR3 protein. Of some 400,000 distinct CDR3 sequences in the sample, about 6% were seen once. V dropped 6 bases and J dropped 1; count of bases not matched to a gene: 0. The CDR3 is 13 residues long. Germline V gene sequence: CDR1 MDHEN, CDR2 SYDVKM. The sequence came from a man younger than 40 who received the YFV17D yellow fever vaccine. The sequences come from PBMCs, collected 5 days after the yellow fever booster vaccination. The rearrangement links TRBV28 to TRBJ2-3; TRBD1 matches at 8 bases. As DNA, the CDR3 is TGTGCCAGCAGGGACAGGGGCACAGATACGCAGTATTTT. It codes for CASRDRGTDTQYF.